This T cell receptor (beta chain) was sequenced for a study of human versus mouse CDR3 diversity and MHC coevolution. Generated by immunoSEQ multiplex PCR, the TCRdb table keeps only in-frame clones and is missing some. Found here are 80,000 or so clones, 93% of them singletons; the top ten hold more than 1.1%. Study-level points and caveats: About 6 MHC II alleles selected the human T cells. Most of the three human donors had the lowest clonal inequality.

Of note for this clone: Its antigen is not known.

V was clipped by 5 bases and J by 2 bases; unmatched bases: 2. The CDR3 is made up of 14 amino acids. Germline V gene lookup returns CDR1 SGHTA and CDR2 FQGTGA. The sequencing input was naive CD4+ T cells from blood. The subset was: CD45RO-negative CD62L-positive naive CD4 T cells. This clonotype originated in a person between 25 and 75 years old in good health. The V gene is TRBV7-3, the J gene TRBJ1-3, with TRBD1 matching over 8 bases. CDR3 region: CASSQTGAGNTIYF. As DNA, the CDR3 is TGTGCCAGCAGCCAGACAGGGGCTGGAAACACCATATATTTT.